This T cell receptor (beta chain) appears in the sequencing data of a study of CD8 T cells in ankylosing spondylitis. This clonotype was seen a handful of times. Its specificity is unknown. Germline is not matched at one junction end, which may reflect a read error. TCRdb re-analysed the 5' RACE reads in MiXCR, keeping a single row per CDR3 protein. The table records fewer than 250,000 distinct CDR3 sequences, approximately 10% of them present only once. Study-wide points: Seemingly characteristic of ankylosing spondylitis blood was a TCR beta motif consisting of about 8 highly homologous variants.

The CDR3 has 13 residues. Germline V CDR1 and CDR2: SGHAT, FQNNGV. This sequence originates from a male donor with ankylosing spondylitis or in good health (not recorded which). The chain carries TRBV11-2 and TRBJ2-1, with unresolved D. Source material: blood, either unsorted or a sorted T cell fraction (not recorded which). The CDR3 DNA reads TGTGCCAGCAGCTCGGACGGTGGCCAGCTTTCAGTCTTC. As protein: CASSSDGGQLSVF.